Listed below are T cell receptor beta chains from one sample, sequenced in a study of cytomegalovirus exposure and HLA in healthy donors. Profiled with immunoSEQ multiplex PCR; TCRdb holds only in-frame clones, not every one. The sample yields over 100,000 clones, approximately 65% seen once. Sample: PBMCs. The receptors here all came from a young man in good health and CMV-seronegative. CDR3s include the opening cysteine and the closing phenylalanine or tryptophan. A D gene is named only where the DNA matches it firmly. Rows give clone size only sometimes, using once, few, many, or a class for an expanded clone.

d_gene	v_gene	abundance	j_gene	CDR3aa	CDR3nt
-	TRBV2	-	TRBJ1-1	CASRFYRASEAFF	TGTGCCAGCAGGTTCTACAGGGCTTCTGAAGCTTTCTTT
-	TRBV5-1	few	TRBJ1-2	CASSFGQPPYGYTF	TGCGCCAGCAGCTTTGGACAGCCTCCCTATGGCTACACCTTC
TRBD2	TRBV29-1	-	TRBJ2-7	CSVGTRVYEQYF	TGCAGCGTTGGGACTAGGGTGTACGAGCAGTACTTC
TRBD2	TRBV5-1	-	TRBJ2-7	CASSTRTSGVISYEQYF	TGCGCCAGCAGCACGAGGACTAGCGGGGTGATCTCCTACGAGCAGTACTTC
-	TRBV21-1	-	TRBJ1-2	CASLNRGTVSYGYTF	TGTGCCAGCCTTAACAGGGGAACGGTGTCGTATGGCTACACCTTC
TRBD2	TRBV7-9	-	TRBJ2-7	CASRGPSGTYEQYF	TGTGCCAGCAGGGGGCCTAGCGGGACCTACGAGCAGTACTTC
-	TRBV5-6	few	TRBJ1-3	CASSFPAGNTIYF	TGTGCCAGCAGCTTTCCGGCTGGAAACACCATATATTTT
TRBD1	TRBV6-6	once	TRBJ1-1	CASSWTGGDTEAFF	TGTGCCAGCAGCTGGACAGGGGGTGACACTGAAGCTTTCTTT
TRBD1	TRBV7-6	few	TRBJ2-7	CASSPSGQGTYEQYF	TGTGCCAGCAGCCCCAGCGGACAGGGGACCTACGAGCAGTACTTC
-	TRBV27	-	TRBJ1-1	CASSPQKNTEAFF	TGTGCCAGCAGTCCTCAGAAGAACACTGAAGCTTTCTTT
-	TRBV5-1	-	TRBJ1-4	CASSLRPTGIANEKLFF	TGCGCCAGCAGTTTGCGCCCTACAGGGATCGCTAATGAAAAACTGTTTTTT
TRBD2	TRBV6-5	-	TRBJ2-1	CASRPPWGGDNEQFF	TGTGCCAGCAGGCCCCCCTGGGGGGGGGACAATGAGCAGTTCTTC
TRBD2	TRBV28	-	TRBJ2-5	CASSYDPRGEFQETQYF	TGTGCCAGCAGCTATGACCCCCGGGGGGAGTTCCAAGAGACCCAGTACTTC
TRBD1	TRBV15	-	TRBJ1-3	CATSRVQTGAGNTIYF	TGTGCCACCAGCAGAGTACAAACAGGGGCTGGAAACACCATATATTTT
TRBD2	TRBV30	-	TRBJ2-1	CAWGDSGRGEQFF	TGTGCCTGGGGAGATAGCGGGAGAGGTGAGCAGTTCTTC
-	TRBV6-1	few	TRBJ1-5	CASSEGASAQHF	TGTGCCAGCAGTGAAGGGGCCTCGGCCCAGCATTTT
TRBD1	TRBV5-4	once	TRBJ2-1	CASSGSLGGEQFF	TGTGCCAGCAGCGGTTCGCTAGGGGGCGAGCAGTTCTTC
-	TRBV7-2	-	TRBJ2-2	CASRLDSNTGELFF	TGTGCCAGCAGATTGGACTCGAACACCGGGGAGCTGTTTTTT
TRBD2	TRBV6-5	few	TRBJ2-1	CASSYSLAGGEQFF	TGTGCCAGCAGTTACTCACTAGCGGGTGGTGAGCAGTTCTTC
-	TRBV19	-	TRBJ1-1	CASSSVITEAFF	TGTGCCAGTAGTAGTGTTATTACTGAAGCTTTCTTT
-	TRBV9	-	TRBJ2-2	CASSLGGGGTGELFF	TGTGCCAGCAGCCTAGGGGGAGGAGGGACCGGGGAGCTGTTTTTT
-	TRBV10-2	-	TRBJ2-7	CASRDGLVSSYEQYF	TGCGCCAGCAGGGATGGACTTGTGAGCTCCTACGAGCAGTACTTC
TRBD1	TRBV7-9	-	TRBJ1-2	CASSPTGQKYGYTF	TGTGCCAGCAGCCCCACGGGACAGAAGTATGGCTACACCTTC
TRBD1	TRBV29-1	-	TRBJ1-5	CSVAPGTGRGQPQHF	TGCAGCGTCGCCCCCGGGACAGGCAGGGGTCAGCCCCAGCATTTT
-	TRBV12-5	-	TRBJ1-1	CASGPGLYTEAFF	TGTGCTAGTGGTCCAGGACTTTACACTGAAGCTTTCTTT
-	TRBV4-2	-	TRBJ2-7	CASSPLDRPYEQYF	TGTGCCAGCAGCCCGCTAGACAGGCCCTACGAGCAGTACTTC
-	TRBV7-2	once	TRBJ1-5	CASSLRAYNQPQHF	TGTGCCAGCAGCCTCAGGGCCTACAATCAGCCCCAGCATTTT
-	TRBV28	-	TRBJ2-5	CASSSLAGLVGETQYF	TGTGCCAGCAGCTCCCTGGCGGGGCTAGTTGGGGAGACCCAGTACTTC
TRBD2	TRBV7-8	-	TRBJ2-1	CASSLESGSSNEQFF	TGTGCCAGCAGCTTAGAGAGCGGGAGTTCAAATGAGCAGTTCTTC
TRBD1	TRBV28	-	TRBJ1-2	CASSSSVGTGQGYTF	TGTGCCAGCAGTTCCTCGGTCGGGACAGGGCAAGGCTACACCTTC
-	TRBV19	-	TRBJ2-6	CASSIARTGGYGANVLTF	TGTGCCAGTAGTATAGCTCGGACGGGGGGCTACGGGGCCAACGTCCTGACTTTC
-	TRBV19	-	TRBJ1-5	CASSWGGLGNQPQHF	TGTGCCAGTAGTTGGGGGGGTTTGGGCAATCAGCCCCAGCATTTT
TRBD1	TRBV6-6	-	TRBJ1-4	CASGQGANNEKLFF	TGTGCCAGCGGACAGGGGGCGAATAATGAAAAACTGTTTTTT
-	TRBV6-4	few	TRBJ2-1	CASSFWPSSYNEQFF	TGTGCCAGCAGTTTTTGGCCTAGCTCCTACAATGAGCAGTTCTTC
-	TRBV30	few	TRBJ1-1	CALRALMNTEAFF	TGTGCCTTGCGAGCCCTCATGAACACTGAAGCTTTCTTT
TRBD1	TRBV7-8	-	TRBJ2-1	CASSSRDRGFYNEQFF	TGTGCCAGCAGCTCTCGGGACAGGGGGTTTTACAATGAGCAGTTCTTC
TRBD2	TRBV27	-	TRBJ2-3	CASSRKRDSTTDTQYF	TGTGCCAGCAGTCGAAAGCGGGATTCCACCACAGATACGCAGTATTTT
TRBD1	TRBV27	-	TRBJ2-3	CASRPSGTGFTDTQYF	TGTGCCAGCAGACCCTCCGGGACAGGGTTCACAGATACGCAGTATTTT
-	TRBV28	-	TRBJ2-3	CASSSKAGADTQYF	TGTGCCAGCAGTTCCAAAGCAGGGGCGGATACGCAGTATTTT
-	TRBV15	few	TRBJ2-1	CATSRGSPPTNEQFF	TGTGCCACCAGCAGAGGTTCCCCTCCCACTAATGAGCAGTTCTTC
TRBD1	TRBV7-9	-	TRBJ1-1	CASSAPDRANTEAFF	TGTGCCAGCAGCGCGCCGGACAGGGCGAACACTGAAGCTTTCTTT
TRBD1	TRBV15	-	TRBJ2-7	CATSSVVTGGSYEQYF	TGTGCCACCAGCAGCGTGGTGACAGGGGGCTCCTACGAGCAGTACTTC
TRBD1	TRBV10-2	-	TRBJ1-1	CASSQDRAHNTEAFF	TGCGCCAGCAGTCAGGACAGGGCCCATAACACTGAAGCTTTCTTT
TRBD1	TRBV5-4	-	TRBJ2-2	CASSWGTGSTGELFF	TGTGCCAGCAGCTGGGGGACAGGGAGCACCGGGGAGCTGTTTTTT
-	TRBV13	-	TRBJ2-1	CASSQTYNEQFF	TGTGCCAGCAGCCAGACCTACAATGAGCAGTTCTTC
TRBD2	TRBV28	-	TRBJ2-1	CASSLTSGGGEQFF	TGTGCCAGCAGTTTGACTAGCGGCGGTGGTGAGCAGTTCTTC
-	TRBV28	-	TRBJ2-5	CASQNHPSLPSKSPETQYF	TGTGCCAGCCAAAACCATCCGTCACTACCCTCAAAAAGTCCGGAGACCCAGTACTTC
-	TRBV7-8	-	TRBJ1-4	CASSILNIRLTQNEKLFF	TGTGCCAGCAGCATCTTAAACATCCGACTCACTCAAAATGAAAAACTGTTTTTT
TRBD1	TRBV18	-	TRBJ1-3	CASSRPGQGFSSGNTIYF	TGTGCCAGCTCACGACCGGGACAGGGGTTCAGCTCTGGAAACACCATATATTTT
TRBD1	TRBV30	few	TRBJ2-7	CAWSEGTGAYEQYF	TGTGCCTGGAGTGAGGGGACAGGGGCCTACGAGCAGTACTTC
TRBD1	TRBV30	few	TRBJ1-1	CAFQGGAEAFF	TGTGCCTTCCAGGGGGGTGCTGAAGCTTTCTTT
TRBD1	TRBV27	-	TRBJ2-7	CASSSGTGPYEQYF	TGTGCCAGCAGTTCCGGGACAGGGCCCTACGAGCAGTACTTC
TRBD1	TRBV9	-	TRBJ1-1	CASTQGVSMNTEAFF	TGTGCCAGCACACAGGGGGTATCAATGAACACTGAAGCTTTCTTT
-	TRBV5-1	-	TRBJ1-6	CASSSTDPQSSYNSPLHF	TGCGCCAGCAGCAGTACCGACCCACAGAGCTCCTATAATTCACCCCTCCACTTT
-	TRBV28	few	TRBJ1-2	CASRVTAPHGYTF	TGTGCCAGCAGAGTGACAGCTCCCCACGGCTACACCTTC
TRBD1	TRBV5-6	-	TRBJ1-1	CASSLRDRAWSTEAFF	TGTGCCAGCAGCCTAAGGGACAGGGCGTGGAGCACTGAAGCTTTCTTT
-	TRBV7-3	-	TRBJ1-1	CASSLGANTEAFF	TGTGCCAGCAGCTTAGGGGCGAACACTGAAGCTTTCTTT
TRBD2	TRBV28	-	TRBJ2-3	CASSSLAPTSGSLGTDTQYF	TGTGCCAGCAGTTCTCTCGCCCCGACTAGCGGGAGTCTGGGGACAGATACGCAGTATTTT
TRBD1	TRBV18	-	TRBJ2-7	CASSSRSGTGFYEQYF	TGTGCCAGCTCATCAAGATCCGGGACAGGGTTCTACGAGCAGTACTTC
TRBD1	TRBV29-1	few	TRBJ2-1	CSVVGTGGYNEQFF	TGCAGCGTTGTCGGGACAGGTGGCTACAATGAGCAGTTCTTC